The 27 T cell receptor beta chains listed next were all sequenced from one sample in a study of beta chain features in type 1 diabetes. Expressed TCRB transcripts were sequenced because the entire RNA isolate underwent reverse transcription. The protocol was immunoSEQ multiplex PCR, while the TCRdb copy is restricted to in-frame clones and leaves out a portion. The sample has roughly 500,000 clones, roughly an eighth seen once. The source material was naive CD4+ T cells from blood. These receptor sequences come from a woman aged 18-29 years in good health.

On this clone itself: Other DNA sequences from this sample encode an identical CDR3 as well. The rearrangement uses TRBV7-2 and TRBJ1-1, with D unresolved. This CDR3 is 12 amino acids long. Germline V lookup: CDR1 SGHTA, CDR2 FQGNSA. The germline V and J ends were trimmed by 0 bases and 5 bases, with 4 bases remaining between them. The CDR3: CASSLAGTEAFF. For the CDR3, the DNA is TGTGCCAGCAGCTTAGCCGGGACTGAAGCTTTCTTT.

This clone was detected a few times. Written as DNA, the CDR3 is TGTGCCAGTAGGGGGTACAATGAGCAGTTCTTC. Its translation is CASRGYNEQFF. This chain links TRBV7-9 with TRBJ2-1, with TRBD1 as a possible D gene (6 bases). The V end lost 9 bases, the J end lost 4 bases, and 7 bases lay between the germline ends. CDR3 length equals 11 residues. CDR1 is SEHNR, CDR2 FQNEAQ, per germline (reference sequence).

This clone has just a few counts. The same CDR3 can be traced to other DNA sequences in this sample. The CDR3 DNA follows: TGTGCCAGCAGCTTAGCGGCTAGCGGGTCCAATGAGCAGTTCTTC. Amino acids: CASSLAASGSNEQFF. The rearrangement joins TRBV7-2 to TRBJ2-1, with TRBD2 identical over 8 bases. V was pared by 0 bases and J by 6 bases, with 4 bases of the junction left unmatched. Germline V gene data show CDR1 as SGHTA and CDR2 as FQGNSA. This CDR3 has 15 residues.

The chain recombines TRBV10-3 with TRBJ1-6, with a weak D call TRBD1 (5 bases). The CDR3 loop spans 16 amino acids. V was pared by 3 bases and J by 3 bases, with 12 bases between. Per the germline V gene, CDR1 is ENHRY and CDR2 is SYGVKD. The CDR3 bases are TGTGCCATCAGTGAAGTGAAGGGGAGCTATAATTCACCCCTCCACTTT. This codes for CAISEVKGSYNSPLHF.

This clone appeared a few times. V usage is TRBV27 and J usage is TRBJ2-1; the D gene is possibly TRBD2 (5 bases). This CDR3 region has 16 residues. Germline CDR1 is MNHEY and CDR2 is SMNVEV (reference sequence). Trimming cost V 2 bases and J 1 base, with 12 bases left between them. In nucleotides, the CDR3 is TGTGCCAGCAGTTTAAGGCGGGCTAGGTCCTACAATGAGCAGTTCTTC. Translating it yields CASSLRRARSYNEQFF.

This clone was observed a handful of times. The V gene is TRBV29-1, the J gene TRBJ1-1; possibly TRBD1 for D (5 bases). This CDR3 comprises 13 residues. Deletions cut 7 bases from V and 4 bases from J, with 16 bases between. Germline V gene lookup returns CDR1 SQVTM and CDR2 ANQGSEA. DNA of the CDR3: TGCAGCGGCGGGACCCCAGCCGCCACTGAAGCTTTCTTT. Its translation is CSGGTPAATEAFF.

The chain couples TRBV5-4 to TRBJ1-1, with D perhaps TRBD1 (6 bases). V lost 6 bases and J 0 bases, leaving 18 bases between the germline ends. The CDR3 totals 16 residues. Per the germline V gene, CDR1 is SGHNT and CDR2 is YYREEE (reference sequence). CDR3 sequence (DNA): TGTGCCAGCACCCCACAGGGCGCGGGAATGAACACTGAAGCTTTCTTT. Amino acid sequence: CASTPQGAGMNTEAFF.

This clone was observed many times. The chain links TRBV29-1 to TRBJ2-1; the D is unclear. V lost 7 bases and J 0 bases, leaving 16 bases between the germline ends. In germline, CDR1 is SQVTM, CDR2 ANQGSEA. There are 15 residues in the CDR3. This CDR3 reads CSASSHRSSYNEQFF. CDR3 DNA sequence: TGCAGCGCGAGCTCGCACAGAAGCTCCTACAATGAGCAGTTCTTC.

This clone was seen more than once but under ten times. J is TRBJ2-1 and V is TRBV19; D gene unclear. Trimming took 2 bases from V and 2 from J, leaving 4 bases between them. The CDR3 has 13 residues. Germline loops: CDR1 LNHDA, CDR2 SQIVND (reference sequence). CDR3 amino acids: CASSIQTYNEQFF. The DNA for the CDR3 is TGTGCCAGTAGTATACAGACCTACAATGAGCAGTTCTTC.

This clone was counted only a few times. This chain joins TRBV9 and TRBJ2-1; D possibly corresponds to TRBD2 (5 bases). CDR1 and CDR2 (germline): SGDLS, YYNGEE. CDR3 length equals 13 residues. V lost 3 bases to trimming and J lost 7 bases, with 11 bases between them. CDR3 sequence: CASSAGLVNEQFF. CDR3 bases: TGTGCCAGCAGCGCAGGACTTGTGAATGAGCAGTTCTTC.

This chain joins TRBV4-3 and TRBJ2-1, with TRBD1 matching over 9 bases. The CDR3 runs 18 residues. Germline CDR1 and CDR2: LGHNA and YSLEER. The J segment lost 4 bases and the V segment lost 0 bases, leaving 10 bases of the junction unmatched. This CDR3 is CASSQDAWGQGPYNEQFF. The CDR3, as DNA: TGCGCCAGCAGCCAAGATGCTTGGGGACAGGGCCCATACAATGAGCAGTTCTTC.

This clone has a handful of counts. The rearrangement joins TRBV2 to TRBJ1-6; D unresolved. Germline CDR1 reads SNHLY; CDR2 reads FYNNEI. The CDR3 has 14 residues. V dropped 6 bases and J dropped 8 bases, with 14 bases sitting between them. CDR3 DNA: TGTGCCAGCAGGGACCGCGGCGGGGATTCACCCCTCCACTTT. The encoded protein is CASRDRGGDSPLHF.

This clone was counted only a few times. The chain's CDR3 is CASSPRQGRDTGELFF. The CDR3 DNA reads as TGTGCCAGCAGCCCCCGACAGGGGCGGGACACCGGGGAGCTGTTTTTT. This chain connects TRBV6-4 to TRBJ2-2; the match to TRBD1 covers 8 bases. Per the germline V gene, CDR1 is MRHNA and CDR2 is SNTAGT. This CDR3 region has 16 residues. Trimming removed 6 bases from V and 3 bases from J; junction bases left unmatched: 9.

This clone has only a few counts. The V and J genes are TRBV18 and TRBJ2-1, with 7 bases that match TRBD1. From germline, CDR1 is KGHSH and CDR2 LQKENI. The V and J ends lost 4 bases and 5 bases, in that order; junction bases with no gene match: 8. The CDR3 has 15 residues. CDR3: CASSLRTGSDNEQFF. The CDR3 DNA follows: TGTGCCAGCTCACTACGGACAGGATCCGACAATGAGCAGTTCTTC. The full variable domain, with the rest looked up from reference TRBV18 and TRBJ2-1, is NAGVMQNPRHLVRRRGQEARLRCSPMKGHSHVYWYRQLPEEGLKFMVYLQKENIIDESGMPKERFSAEFPKEGPSILRIQQVVRGDSAAYFCASSLRTGSDNEQFFGPGTRLTVL.

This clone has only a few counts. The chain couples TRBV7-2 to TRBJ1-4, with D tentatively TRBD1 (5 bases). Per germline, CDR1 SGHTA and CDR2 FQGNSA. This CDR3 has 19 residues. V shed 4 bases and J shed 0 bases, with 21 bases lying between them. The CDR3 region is CASSSTGRPGRATNEKLFF. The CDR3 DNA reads TGTGCCAGCAGCTCCACCGGTAGGCCGGGGCGAGCAACTAATGAAAAACTGTTTTTT.

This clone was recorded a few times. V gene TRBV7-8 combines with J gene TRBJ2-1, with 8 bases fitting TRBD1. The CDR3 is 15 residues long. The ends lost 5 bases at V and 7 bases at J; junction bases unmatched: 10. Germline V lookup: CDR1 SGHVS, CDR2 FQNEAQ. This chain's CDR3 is CASSVTRTGRNEQFF. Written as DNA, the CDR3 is TGTGCCAGCAGCGTTACCAGGACAGGGAGAAATGAGCAGTTCTTC.

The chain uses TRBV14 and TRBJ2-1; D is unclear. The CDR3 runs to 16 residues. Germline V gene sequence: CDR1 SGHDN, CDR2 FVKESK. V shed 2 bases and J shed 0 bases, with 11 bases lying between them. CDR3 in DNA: TGTGCCAGCAGCCAACACTCGCCGTTCTCCTACAATGAGCAGTTCTTC. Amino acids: CASSQHSPFSYNEQFF.

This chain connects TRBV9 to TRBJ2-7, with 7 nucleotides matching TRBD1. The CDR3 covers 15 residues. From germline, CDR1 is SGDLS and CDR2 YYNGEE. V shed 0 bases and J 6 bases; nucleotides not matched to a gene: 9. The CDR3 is CASSVGSLQGTEQYF. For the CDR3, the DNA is TGTGCCAGCAGCGTAGGATCCTTACAGGGGACCGAGCAGTACTTC.

The CDR3 region has the DNA TGTGCCAGCAGATATGACAGGGCTTCACCCCTCCACTTT. Its protein product is CASRYDRASPLHF. The chain uses TRBV6-5 and TRBJ1-6, with TRBD1 identical over 7 bases. CDR3 length: 13 residues. CDR1 is MNHEY and CDR2 is SVGAGI in the germline V gene. V lost 6 bases, J lost 9 bases, and 5 bases stayed unmatched.

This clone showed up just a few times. The CDR3 DNA sequence: TGTGCCAGCTCACGCAGAGGGATAGCGGAGACCCAGTACTTC. The encoded protein is CASSRRGIAETQYF. The chain is built from TRBV18 and TRBJ2-5, with D perhaps TRBD2 (5 bases). In germline, CDR1 is KGHSH, CDR2 LQKENI. CDR3 length: 14 residues. Trimming cost V 4 bases and J 5 bases, with 14 bases left between them.

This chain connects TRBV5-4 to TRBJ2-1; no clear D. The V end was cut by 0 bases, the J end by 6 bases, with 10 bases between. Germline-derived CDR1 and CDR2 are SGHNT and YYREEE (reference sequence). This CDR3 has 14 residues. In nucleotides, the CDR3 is TGTGCCAGCAGCTTGGCACTCCGAACCAATGAGCAGTTCTTC. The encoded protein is CASSLALRTNEQFF. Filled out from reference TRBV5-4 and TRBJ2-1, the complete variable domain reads ETGVTQSPTHLIKTRGQQVTLRCSSQSGHNTVSWYQQALGQGPQFIFQYYREEENGRGNFPPRFSGLQFPNYSSELNVNALELDDSALYLCASSLALRTNEQFFGPGTRLTVL.

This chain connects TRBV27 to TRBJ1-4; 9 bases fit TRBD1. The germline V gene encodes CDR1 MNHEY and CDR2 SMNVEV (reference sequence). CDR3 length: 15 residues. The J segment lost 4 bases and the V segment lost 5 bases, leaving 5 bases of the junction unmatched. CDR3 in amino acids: CASSRKTGGNEKLFF. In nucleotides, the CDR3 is TGTGCCAGCAGTCGCAAGACAGGGGGTAATGAAAAACTGTTTTTT.

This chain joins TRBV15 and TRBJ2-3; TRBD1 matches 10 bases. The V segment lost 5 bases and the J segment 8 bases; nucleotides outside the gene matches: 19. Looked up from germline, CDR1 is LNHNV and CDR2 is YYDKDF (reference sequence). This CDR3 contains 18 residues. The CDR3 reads CATSRALGTGVAAVTQYF. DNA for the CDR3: TGTGCCACCAGCCGAGCCCTGGGGACAGGGGTGGCTGCCGTTACGCAGTATTTT.

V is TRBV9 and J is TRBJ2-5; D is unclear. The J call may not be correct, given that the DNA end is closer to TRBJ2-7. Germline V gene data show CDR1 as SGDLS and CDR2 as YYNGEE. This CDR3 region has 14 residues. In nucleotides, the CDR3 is TGTGCCAGCAGCCCGACGACTGGCTCCTACGAGCAGTACTTC. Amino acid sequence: CASSPTTGSYEQYF.

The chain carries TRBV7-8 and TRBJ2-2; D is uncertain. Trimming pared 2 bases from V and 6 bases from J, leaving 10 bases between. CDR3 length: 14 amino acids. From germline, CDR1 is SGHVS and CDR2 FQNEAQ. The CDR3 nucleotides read TGTGCCAGCAGCTTATTAATGGTAGCCGGGGAGCTGTTTTTT. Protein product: CASSLLMVAGELFF.

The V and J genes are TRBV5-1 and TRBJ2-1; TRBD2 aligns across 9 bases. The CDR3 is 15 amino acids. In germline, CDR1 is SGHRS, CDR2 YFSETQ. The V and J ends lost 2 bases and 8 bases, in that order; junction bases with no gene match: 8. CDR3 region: CASSLLAGLSDEQFF. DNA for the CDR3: TGCGCCAGCAGCTTACTAGCGGGTCTTAGCGATGAGCAGTTCTTC.

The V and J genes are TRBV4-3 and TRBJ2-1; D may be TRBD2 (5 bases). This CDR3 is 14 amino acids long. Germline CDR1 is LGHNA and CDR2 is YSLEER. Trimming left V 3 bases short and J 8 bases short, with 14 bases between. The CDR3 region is CASSHMNRGDEQFF. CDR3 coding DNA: TGCGCCAGCAGCCATATGAATCGGGGAGATGAGCAGTTCTTC.